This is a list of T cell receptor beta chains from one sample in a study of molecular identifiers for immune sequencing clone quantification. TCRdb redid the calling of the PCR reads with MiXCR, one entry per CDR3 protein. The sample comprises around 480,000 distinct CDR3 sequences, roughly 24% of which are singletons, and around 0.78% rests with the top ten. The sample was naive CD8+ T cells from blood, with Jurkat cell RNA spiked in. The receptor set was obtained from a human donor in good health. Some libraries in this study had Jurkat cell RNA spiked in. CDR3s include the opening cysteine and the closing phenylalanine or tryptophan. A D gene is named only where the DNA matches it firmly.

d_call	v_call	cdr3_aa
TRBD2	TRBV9	CASSVSTPGLVTDTQYF
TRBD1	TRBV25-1	CASSSQTGWTRELFF
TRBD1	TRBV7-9	CASSVPGQGAPGAQYF
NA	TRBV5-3	CASSPDIIQETQYF
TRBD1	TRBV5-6	CASSSYRGGNEKLFF
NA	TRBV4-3	CASSQDSAGDEKLFF
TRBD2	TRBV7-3	CASSLIPSGGDTQYF
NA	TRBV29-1	CSVEVGSGNQPQHF
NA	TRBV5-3	CASSLALGSDTQYF
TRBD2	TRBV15	CATSRPLSLAGEETQYF
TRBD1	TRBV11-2	CASSWGGQGGTEAFF
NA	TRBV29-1	CSVEDLTSPGTGELFF
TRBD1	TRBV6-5	CASKNGGDRDGEQYF
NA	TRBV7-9	CASSLGGTPSAEAFF
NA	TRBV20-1	CSASNRAYEQYF
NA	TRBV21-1	CASSMGTGWGKQYF
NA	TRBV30	CAWGEGAGYQETQYF
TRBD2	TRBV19	CATGPSSGVTYEQYF
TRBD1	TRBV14	CASSQTTGRLNIQYF
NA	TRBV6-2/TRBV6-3	CASGHGNSNQPQHF
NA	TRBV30	CAWSRTPAYEQYF
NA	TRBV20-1	CSARDLGYQVLVGEQFF
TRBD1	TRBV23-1	CASSHTTGGIWAKNIQYF
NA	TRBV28	CASSLPPGRTEAFF
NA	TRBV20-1	CSARDRESYEQYF
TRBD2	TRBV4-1	CASSHPLADNEQFF
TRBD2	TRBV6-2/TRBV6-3	CASSYSDSGGETQYF
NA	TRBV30	CAWDAMEGPGTGELFF
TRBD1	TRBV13	CASSFWTGGTTEAFF
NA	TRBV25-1	CASQTGTLKYF
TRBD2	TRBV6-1	CASSLSQREGRETQYF
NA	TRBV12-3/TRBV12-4	CASSVLGANVLTF
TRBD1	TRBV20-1	CSASGTGDYEQYF
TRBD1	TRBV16	CASSQQGGTNEKLFF
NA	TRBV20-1	CSAGTWDREQYF
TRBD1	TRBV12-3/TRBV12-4	CASRAGTEHYEQYF